The rows below give T cell receptor beta chains drawn from one sample of a study of T cell repertoires in cytomegalovirus infection. Their antigens remain unidentified. TCRdb re-analysed the reads in MiXCR, keeping a single row per CDR3 protein. The sample contains about 900,000 distinct CDR3 sequences, about a third of which appear only once. Sequenced here: cultured CD8+ T cells from PBMCs, sampled from culture after CMV antigen stimulation. These TCRs come from a human donor in good health (CMV status not recorded). Some clones in this sample may be carry-over from other donors' samples. Both conserved end residues are part of each CDR3. A D gene is named only where the DNA matches it firmly. Clone sizes are given selectively: once, few, many, or a class where the clone is expanded.

J: TRBJ2-3; V: TRBV27; D: -; size: once; DNA: TGTGCCAGCAGTTTATCGATAGGGACAGATACGCAGTATTTT; CDR3: CASSLSIGTDTQYF
J: TRBJ2-3; V: TRBV7-2; D: -; size: few; DNA: TGTGCCAGCAGGTCTACTCGATCTCCTGGCACAGATACGCAGTATTTT; CDR3: CASRSTRSPGTDTQYF
J: TRBJ2-1; V: TRBV27; D: -; size: few; DNA: TGTGCCAGCTACCCCTGGCCTCGGAGCTCCTACAATGAGCAGTTCTTC; CDR3: CASYPWPRSSYNEQFF
J: TRBJ2-5; V: TRBV5-1; D: TRBD2; size: -; DNA: TGCGCCAGCAGCTTGGCCGGGGGGACGCTGGAGACCCAGTACTTC; CDR3: CASSLAGGTLETQYF
J: TRBJ1-4; V: TRBV6-6; D: -; size: -; DNA: TGTGCCAGCATCAGGGCCGGTCGCGAAAAACTGTTTTTT; CDR3: CASIRAGREKLFF
J: TRBJ1-6; V: TRBV9; D: TRBD1; size: -; DNA: TGTGCCAGCAGCGTCGGACAGGCCGATAATTCACCCCTCCACTTT; CDR3: CASSVGQADNSPLHF
J: TRBJ2-1; V: TRBV29-1; D: TRBD2; size: -; DNA: TGCAGCGCCCAGACTAGCGGGGGAGACAATGAGCAGTTCTTC; CDR3: CSAQTSGGDNEQFF
J: TRBJ2-1; V: TRBV7-8; D: TRBD2; size: many; DNA: TGTGCCAGCAGGCTAGCTGGTCCGGGACTAGCGGGGGGAAGCTCCTACAATGAGCAGTTCTTC; CDR3: CASRLAGPGLAGGSSYNEQFF
J: TRBJ2-5; V: TRBV7-6; D: -; size: many; DNA: TGTGCCAGCAGCTTAATCCGACGGAGACAAGAGACCCAGTACTTC; CDR3: CASSLIRRRQETQYF
J: TRBJ2-2; V: TRBV7-9; D: -; size: -; DNA: TGTGCCAGCAGCTTCACAGGGCCGAACACCGGGGAGCTGTTTTTT; CDR3: CASSFTGPNTGELFF
J: TRBJ1-2; V: TRBV5-1; D: -; size: -; DNA: TGCGCCAGCAGCGCCCCGGGGGGCGCGGGTGGCTACACCTTC; CDR3: CASSAPGGAGGYTF
J: TRBJ1-5; V: TRBV28; D: -; size: many; DNA: TGTGCCAGCAGTTTTCCAGAAAACCAATATAGCAATCAGCCCCAGCATTTT; CDR3: CASSFPENQYSNQPQHF
J: TRBJ1-1; V: TRBV6-5; D: -; size: once; DNA: TGTGCCAGCAGTTACTCGACCACAACCGGGCCAAAGAACACTGAAGCTTTCTTT; CDR3: CASSYSTTTGPKNTEAFF
J: TRBJ1-3; V: TRBV12-5; D: TRBD1; size: many; DNA: TGTGCTAGTGGTTTTATTTATCCGGGACAGGGAAGCTCTGGAAACACCATATATTTT; CDR3: CASGFIYPGQGSSGNTIYF
J: TRBJ1-5; V: TRBV12-3/TRBV12-4; D: -; size: few; DNA: TGTGCCAGCAGTTTAGTATTGGGGGGGTCCCAGCCCCAGCATTTT; CDR3: CASSLVLGGSQPQHF
J: TRBJ2-1; V: TRBV27; D: -; size: -; DNA: TGTGCCAGCAGGTCAGGGCCGTACAATGAGCAGTTCTTC; CDR3: CASRSGPYNEQFF
J: TRBJ1-6; V: TRBV4-2; D: -; size: -; DNA: TGTGCCAGCAGCCAACATAATTCACCCCTCCACTTT; CDR3: CASSQHNSPLHF